The source of this T cell receptor beta chain is a study of T cell responses to AZD1222 COVID-19 vaccine. Whole-study findings and limits: Nearly half of the spike-specific TCRs reportedly recognize variant regions that carry no mutations. Following two doses of AZD1222, Spike-specific TCR breadth and depth rose. Regions 160-218 and 743-854 dominated among vaccine-associated CD4 TCRs spanning spike.

Concerning this clone itself: The antigen is unknown.

The data were produced by immunoSEQ multiplex PCR, yet TCRdb's version contains in-frame clones alone and is incomplete. The sample has 100,000 to 150,000 clones, about 90% seen once. Sequencing used peripheral blood, obtained on day 0 of AZD1222 vaccination. The TCR sequence derives from an adult in good health.

The CDR3 nucleotides read TGTGCCAGCAGACCCGGGACTAGCGAAAGCACAGATACGCAGTATTTT. Its translation: CASRPGTSESTDTQYF. J is TRBJ2-3 and V is TRBV5-4, with TRBD2 matching over 10 bases. This CDR3 comprises 16 residues. J was trimmed by 0 bases and V by 5 bases; bases with no gene match: 6. Germline V gene lookup returns CDR1 SGHNT and CDR2 YYREEE (reference sequence).